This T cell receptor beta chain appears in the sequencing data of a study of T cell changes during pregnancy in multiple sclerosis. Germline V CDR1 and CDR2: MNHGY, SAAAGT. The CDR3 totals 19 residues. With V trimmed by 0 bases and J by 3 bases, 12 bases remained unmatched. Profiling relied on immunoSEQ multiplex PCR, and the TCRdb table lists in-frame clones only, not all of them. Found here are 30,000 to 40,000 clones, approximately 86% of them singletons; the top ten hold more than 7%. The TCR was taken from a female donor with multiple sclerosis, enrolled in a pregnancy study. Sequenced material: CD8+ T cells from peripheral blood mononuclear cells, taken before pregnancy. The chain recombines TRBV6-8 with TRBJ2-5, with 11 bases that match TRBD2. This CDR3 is CASSYSGPPSGGHEETQYF. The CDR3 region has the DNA TGTGCCAGCAGTTACTCGGGACCTCCTAGCGGGGGGCATGAAGAGACCCAGTACTTC.